These T cell receptor beta chains were read from a single sample in a study of blood T cells in healthy people across ages. TCRdb recomputed calls from the 5' RACE reads with MiXCR, one row per CDR3 protein. The sample has roughly 860,000 distinct CDR3 sequences, around 62% seen once. The sequenced sample consisted of blood. All receptors derive from a man between 25 and 39 years old in good health. Each CDR3 is given with its conserved first and last residue. The D gene is left open where the match is weak. Size is stated for part of the rows, as once, few or many counts, or as a class when the clone is expanded.

>TRBJ2-1|.|TRBV30|.
TGTGCCTGGAGTTTAAATGAGCAGTTCTTC
CAWSLNEQFF
>TRBJ1-6|.|TRBV12-3/TRBV12-4|.
TGTGCCAGCAGCCCTACCTCCGACAGGCGGAATTCACCCCTCCACTTT
CASSPTSDRRNSPLHF
>TRBJ1-6|.|TRBV7-2|.
TGTGCCAGCAGCTTAGTGTGGGGAAATCCACCCCTCCACTTT
CASSLVWGNPPLHF
>TRBJ2-7|few|TRBV20-1|.
TGCAGTGCTAGAGACCCCGCCAGCGGTCCCTACGAGCAGTACTTC
CSARDPASGPYEQYF
>TRBJ2-7|.|TRBV9|.
TGTGCCAGCAGCGGCACGGGAGACGAGCAGTACTTC
CASSGTGDEQYF
>TRBJ2-5|.|TRBV29-1|.
TGCAGCGTTGAAGGCCAGGGGTTGGAGACCCAGTACTTC
CSVEGQGLETQYF
>TRBJ2-1|once|TRBV20-1|.
TGCAGTGCTAGAGATCGGTTGGGACAAGAGACCCAGTTCTTC
CSARDRLGQETQFF
>TRBJ2-2|.|TRBV7-2|.
TGTGCCAGCAGCCCATATTACACCGGGGAGCTGTTTTTT
CASSPYYTGELFF
>TRBJ2-3|.|TRBV12-3/TRBV12-4|TRBD1
TGTGCCAGCACCAAGGACAGGGCAAGCACAGATACGCAGTATTTT
CASTKDRASTDTQYF
>TRBJ1-1|.|TRBV12-3/TRBV12-4|.
TGTGCCAGCAAAGCCGGGGAGGGGCACACTGAAGCTTTCTTT
CASKAGEGHTEAFF
>TRBJ2-1|.|TRBV4-2|TRBD2
TGTGCCAGCAGCCGCGAGCTAGCGGGGGATTACAATGAGCAGTTCTTC
CASSRELAGDYNEQFF
>TRBJ2-1|.|TRBV29-1|TRBD1
TGCAGCGTCGCCCAACAGGGGGCGGCTTCGTGGGAGCAGTTCTTC
CSVAQQGAASWEQFF
>TRBJ2-1|.|TRBV20-1|TRBD1
TGCAGTGCTAGTCCCGTGACAGGGGGTTCTGAGCAGTTCTTC
CSASPVTGGSEQFF
>TRBJ1-5|.|TRBV20-1|TRBD1
TGCAGTGCTAGCCGCCGAGGGGGCGGCAATCAGCCCCAGCATTTT
CSASRRGGGNQPQHF
>TRBJ2-7|few|TRBV6-2/TRBV6-3|TRBD2
TGTGCCAGCAGTTACTCGGCGGGGGTCTCCCATCCCTACGAGCAGTACTTC
CASSYSAGVSHPYEQYF
>TRBJ2-3|.|TRBV7-3|.
TGTGCCAGCACCATAGGGGTAGCGGCGTCTGATACGCAGTATTTT
CASTIGVAASDTQYF
>TRBJ2-7|.|TRBV14|.
TGTGCCAGCAGCCAGGGTCTACAGACCCACTACGAGCAGTACTTC
CASSQGLQTHYEQYF
>TRBJ1-1|once|TRBV29-1|.
TGCAGCGTTGCACGGAGGGCGAATACTGAAGCTTTCTTT
CSVARRANTEAFF
>TRBJ1-1|.|TRBV15|.
TGTGCCACCAGCGGTTGGTCAGGAAACACTGAAGCTTTCTTT
CATSGWSGNTEAFF
>TRBJ2-3|.|TRBV6-1|TRBD1
TGTGCCAGCAGGCCAGGGGGCGCGGGAGATACGCAGTATTTT
CASRPGGAGDTQYF
>TRBJ2-7|.|TRBV6-1|TRBD1
TGTGCCAGCAGGACCACCGGGGACAGCGAGCAGTACTTC
CASRTTGDSEQYF
>TRBJ2-5|.|TRBV20-1|.
TGCAGTGCAAGCGGACACAGCCAAGAGACCCAGTACTTC
CSASGHSQETQYF
>TRBJ1-1|.|TRBV2|.
TGTGCCAGCAGTGAAGGTGGCGGACGCACTGAAGCTTTCTTT
CASSEGGGRTEAFF
>TRBJ2-7|.|TRBV28|.
TGTGCCAGCAGTCTTAGGGACCTGGGATTCAACGAGCAGTACTTC
CASSLRDLGFNEQYF
>TRBJ1-1|once|TRBV7-2|.
TGTGCCAGCAGCTTAGGCGCAGGGTTAAACACTGAAGCTTTCTTT
CASSLGAGLNTEAFF
>TRBJ2-1|.|TRBV20-1|.
TGCAGTGCAGACGATGAAGGGAGCTCCTACAAGGAGCAGTTCTTC
CSADDEGSSYKEQFF
>TRBJ2-1|.|TRBV3-1|.
TGTGCCAGCAGCCAAGTCGGGCAGAGCTCTTACAATGAGCAGTTCTTC
CASSQVGQSSYNEQFF
>TRBJ2-7|.|TRBV7-6|.
TGTGCCAGCAGCATGGGACTTGGATCCTACGAGCAGTACTTC
CASSMGLGSYEQYF
>TRBJ2-7|.|TRBV4-3|TRBD1
TGCGCCAGCAGCCAAGCCCGGACAGGGAACTACGAGCAGTACTTC
CASSQARTGNYEQYF
>TRBJ2-1|few|TRBV7-2|.
TGTGCCAGCAACCCAACCTCTGGCTTATACAATGAGCAGTTCTTC
CASNPTSGLYNEQFF
>TRBJ2-1|few|TRBV10-3|TRBD2
TGTGCCATCAGTTCTAGCGGGGGACACAATGAGCAGTTCTTC
CAISSSGGHNEQFF
>TRBJ1-6|once|TRBV12-3/TRBV12-4|.
TGTGCCAGCAGCTCCCAAGGGGGTAACAATTCACCCCTCCACTTT
CASSSQGGNNSPLHF
>TRBJ2-3|few|TRBV28|.
TGTGCCAGCAGCCGTGGACGGATCGTGGCAGATACGCAGTATTTT
CASSRGRIVADTQYF
>TRBJ2-7|.|TRBV7-2|.
TGTGCCAGCAGCTGGGGCCGGGGCTACGAGCAGTACTTC
CASSWGRGYEQYF
>TRBJ1-2|once|TRBV7-9|.
TGTGCCAGCAGCTTACTAGGGGTCCAACGGTTCTATGGCTACACCTTC
CASSLLGVQRFYGYTF
>TRBJ2-7|.|TRBV6-2/TRBV6-3|.
TGTGCCAGCAGCCCTTATCGATATTACGAGCAGTACTTC
CASSPYRYYEQYF
>TRBJ2-6|many|TRBV10-3|.
TGTGCCATCAGTAACAATCTCTCTGGGGCCAACGTCCTGACTTTC
CAISNNLSGANVLTF
>TRBJ2-6|.|TRBV9|.
TGTGCCAGCAGCGTACTCCCCTCACAGGGGACTGGGGCCGACGTCCTGACTTTC
CASSVLPSQGTGADVLTF
>TRBJ2-2|.|TRBV12-3/TRBV12-4|.
TGTGCCAGCAGTTTAGTCTACAGGGAGGGCAACACCGGGGAGCTGTTTTTT
CASSLVYREGNTGELFF
>TRBJ2-1|.|TRBV24-1|.
TGTGCCACGGGGGGACTGTACAATGAGCAGTTCTTC
CATGGLYNEQFF
>TRBJ2-7|few|TRBV2|TRBD2
TGTGCCAGCAGTGACAGCGGGGGGACCTACGAGCAGTACTTC
CASSDSGGTYEQYF
>TRBJ1-2|.|TRBV9|.
TGTGCCAGCAGCGTGGTCTCAGGGAACTATAGCTACACCTTC
CASSVVSGNYSYTF
>TRBJ1-4|once|TRBV4-2|.
TGTGCCAGCAGCCACAGGGAAGGCGAAAAACTGTTTTTT
CASSHREGEKLFF
>TRBJ2-1|.|TRBV9|TRBD1
TGTGCCAGCAGCGGTCGGACAGGGATTAATGAGCAGTTCTTC
CASSGRTGINEQFF
>TRBJ1-2|few|TRBV5-1|TRBD1
TGCGCCAGCAGCTTGACCGGGACAGGGACGGGCGGCTACACCTTC
CASSLTGTGTGGYTF
>TRBJ2-5|.|TRBV6-2/TRBV6-3|.
TGTGCCAGCATCACGAGGGAACAGGGAGAGACCCAGTACTTC
CASITREQGETQYF
>TRBJ2-1|few|TRBV12-3/TRBV12-4|TRBD1
TGTGCCAGCAGTTTGGGACAGGGGGCCGTTGAGCAGTTCTTC
CASSLGQGAVEQFF
>TRBJ2-3|.|TRBV7-9|.
TGTGCCAGCAGCCCGGTTACTAGCACAGATACGCAGTATTTT
CASSPVTSTDTQYF
>TRBJ2-5|.|TRBV7-6|TRBD1
TGTGCCAGCAGCCTAGCCAGGGACAGAGGCTACGAGACCCAGTACTTC
CASSLARDRGYETQYF
>TRBJ2-7|few|TRBV7-8|.
TGTGCCAGCAGCCTCCCCAGCCTCTCCTACGAGCAGTACTTC
CASSLPSLSYEQYF
>TRBJ2-7|.|TRBV2|TRBD1
TGTGCCACCAAGGGACAGACGAGCTCCTACGAGCAGTACTTC
CATKGQTSSYEQYF
>TRBJ1-3|.|TRBV3-1|.
TGTGCCAGCAGCCTAGATTTAACCATATATTTT
CASSLDLTIYF
>TRBJ2-4|few|TRBV7-2|TRBD1
TGTGCCAGCAGCCAAACAGGGGGGGCCAAAAACATTCAGTACTTC
CASSQTGGAKNIQYF
>TRBJ2-5|many|TRBV28|TRBD1
TGTGCCAGCAGTCGAAGGACAGGCCTCGGGGAGACCCAGTACTTC
CASSRRTGLGETQYF
>TRBJ1-5|.|TRBV12-3/TRBV12-4|.
TGTGCCAGCAGCCCCGCGGGGGACTATCAGCCCCAGCATTTT
CASSPAGDYQPQHF
>TRBJ2-4|.|TRBV27|TRBD1
TGTGCCAGCAGTTTATCCCCCAGGGGGAACATTCAGTACTTC
CASSLSPRGNIQYF
>TRBJ1-2|.|TRBV10-2|TRBD1
TGCGCCACCTATCAGGGGGCCGATGGCTACACCTTC
CATYQGADGYTF
>TRBJ2-3|few|TRBV7-2|TRBD2
TGTGCCAGCAGCTTAAGACTAGCGTTACCGGCAGATACGCAGTATTTT
CASSLRLALPADTQYF
>TRBJ2-7|.|TRBV28|TRBD1
TGTGCCAGCATCCCGGGACAGGGGGACCCCTACGAGCAGTACTTC
CASIPGQGDPYEQYF